This T cell receptor (beta chain) was profiled in a study of vaccination and CD4 T cells after COVID-19. Study conclusions and caveats: Median SARS-CoV-2-reactive clonotype numbers rose nonsignificantly, roughly 20 to 40.

This clonotype was seen a few times. Antigen unknown. The CDR3 sequence is 16 residues long. CDR1 and CDR2 (germline): SNHLY, FYNNEI. V lost 8 bases to trimming and J lost 8 bases, with 27 bases between them. Sequenced with the Oncomine TCR Beta short-read assay was DNA taken from cultured CD4+ T cells. Cultured CD4+ T cells were the source of extracted genomic DNA. TCRdb reanalysed the PCR reads using MiXCR and keeps one entry per CDR3 protein. The data hold fewer than 15,000 distinct CDR3 sequences, with 20% to 25% observed a single time. Treatment specified: roughly 11-day PBMC culture with coronavirus spike peptide pools or control peptides (ViraFEST assay). TCRs were sequenced by ViraFEST after antigen-specific T cells had been expanded with peptide pools.

The TCR sequence derives from a human donor who received a COVID-19 vaccine. Sequenced here: CD4+ T cells from blood, cultured in vitro, sampled before SARS-CoV-2 vaccination. This chain links TRBV2 with TRBJ1-1; D perhaps matches TRBD1 (5 bases). The CDR3 sequence: CASADNSPGFGIEAFF. The CDR3 DNA follows: TGTGCCAGCGCGGACAATTCGCCAGGGTTTGGGATCGAAGCTTTCTTT.